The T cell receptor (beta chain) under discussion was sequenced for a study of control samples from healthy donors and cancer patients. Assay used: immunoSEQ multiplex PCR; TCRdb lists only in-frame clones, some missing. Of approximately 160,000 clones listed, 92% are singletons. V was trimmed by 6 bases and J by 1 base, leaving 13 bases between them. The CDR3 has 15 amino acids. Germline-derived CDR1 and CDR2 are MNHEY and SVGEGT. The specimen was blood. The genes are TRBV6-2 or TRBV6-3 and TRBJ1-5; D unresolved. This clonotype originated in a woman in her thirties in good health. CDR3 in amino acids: CASSHRGASNQPQHF. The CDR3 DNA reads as TGTGCCAGCAGCCACAGAGGAGCCAGCAATCAGCCCCAGCATTTT.